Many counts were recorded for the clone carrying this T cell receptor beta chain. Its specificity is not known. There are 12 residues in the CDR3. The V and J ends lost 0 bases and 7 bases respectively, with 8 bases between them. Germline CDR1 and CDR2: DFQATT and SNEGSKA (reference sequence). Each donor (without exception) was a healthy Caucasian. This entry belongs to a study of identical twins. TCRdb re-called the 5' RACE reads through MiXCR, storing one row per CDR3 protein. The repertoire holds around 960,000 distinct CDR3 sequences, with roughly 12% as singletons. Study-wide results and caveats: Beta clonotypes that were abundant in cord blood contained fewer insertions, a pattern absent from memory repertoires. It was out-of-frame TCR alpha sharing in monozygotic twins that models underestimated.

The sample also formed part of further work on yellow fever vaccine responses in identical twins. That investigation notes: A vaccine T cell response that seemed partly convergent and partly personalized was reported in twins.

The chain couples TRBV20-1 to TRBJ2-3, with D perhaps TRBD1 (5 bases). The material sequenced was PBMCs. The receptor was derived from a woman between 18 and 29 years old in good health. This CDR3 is CSARDLGHTQYF. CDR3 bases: TGCAGTGCTAGAGATCTGGGGCATACGCAGTATTTT.